This T cell receptor beta chain came from a study of cytomegalovirus exposure and HLA in healthy donors listed by TCRdb under 2017. With respect to the entire study: An earlier analysis of about 560 of the donors reported approximately 260 Gb of sequence data and 95 million to 130 million unique TCR beta sequences obtained from 150 million to 200 million T cells. Approximately 310 gigabases of sequencing data and around 90 million unique TCR sequences made up an early release that covered approximately 620 HLA-typed donors. Among the 398 genotyped donors, around 81% belonged to the genetic ancestry cluster associated with self-reported Caucasian donors. The study aimed to test whether signatures of past pathogen exposure could be identified by cataloging public T cell receptors. The T cell repertoires of 666 subjects were profiled by immunosequencing and related to cytomegalovirus serostatus. Along with the roughly 700-subject first cohort, a separate validation cohort of over 90 different subjects was used. The study combined high-throughput TCR immunosequencing, statistical association of individual TCRs with disease status, and machine learning to predict cytomegalovirus infection status. A later analysis re-examined previously published TCR beta repertoires from more than 600 donors and added high-resolution HLA genotyping to investigate patterns of TCR occurrence. In the later analysis, no new phenotypic data were used to find candidate immune exposures; instead, reliance was placed on TCR beta sequences and their occurrence across donors. An earlier analysis of around 540 of the donors applied high-throughput TCR beta sequencing to assess whether each TCR beta V gene segment acted as functional or pseudogenic. Donor age, sex, ethnicity and CMV serostatus were compiled alongside the repertoire data. Genome-wide SNP genotypes for about 60% of the roughly 700 donors were used in a later genetic analysis, which treated that subset as a discovery cohort. All discovery cohort repertoires had been generated on a single sequencing platform. HLA typing covered class I and class II loci at four-digit resolution. The number of typed donors differed by locus: roughly 620-630 for A, B, C, DRB1 and DQB1; 522 for DQA1; 600 to 610 for DPA1; and around 490 for DPB1. About five DR-DQ haplotypes were treated as single units for association and clustering because of strong linkage in the cohort. Among around 400 genotyped donors of the cohort, an average of approximately 220,000 unique TCR beta nucleotide sequences was sequenced per donor, of which roughly 17% were non-productive. The paper's findings and limits, for the study overall: The authors suggested that the approach could potentially be extended to other disease states and immunological phenotypes. Compared with equally common non-associated chains, HLA-associated TCR beta chains in a later analysis were more clonally expanded and had lower generation probabilities. Some IMGT-functional V segments, including TRBV6-2 and TRBV6-3, could not be distinguished by the 87-base-pair reads and were therefore excluded. A later analysis associated about 18,000 TCR beta sequences with specific HLA alleles at a false discovery rate of 0.05. Only TCR beta chains were sequenced in this cohort, and the absence of alpha or paired-chain data limited detectable features. According to a later genetic analysis, donors in an Asian-associated ancestry cluster had fewer N-insertions in productive TCRs than the approximately 670-donor mean. According to a later analysis, TCR association rates differed among HLA loci, with DRB1 alleles showing the most associated TCRs and HLA-C alleles showing the fewest. For the cohort, immune exposure information was limited to CMV serostatus. The study gave a list of more than 150 TCR beta chains associated with cytomegalovirus. Most TCR sequences were observed very rarely across donors, whereas some public TCRs were present in many individuals. Several of the top co-occurrence clusters appeared to be linked to parvovirus B19, influenza, CMV and Epstein-Barr virus, according to a later analysis. An association between a missense DCLRE1C variant and V-gene and J-gene trimming of TCR beta chains was found in a later genetic analysis and replicated in an independent cohort. Cytomegalovirus status was reported to be diagnosed by the classifier with high specificity and sensitivity in both the original and validation cohorts. Because counts were too low, seventeen rarely observed V segments, including chromosome 9 orphons, were left out of the earlier analysis of 587 of the donors. In an earlier analysis of around 600 of the donors, most TCR beta V segments appeared in productive rearrangements about 87% or about 30% of the time, broadly matching IMGT annotations. Because HLA typing was unavailable for some donors at each locus, only the typed subset was used in association tests. A further reported finding was that TCR beta sequences accurately predicted the HLA-A and HLA-B alleles for most subjects in the first cohort. Roughly uniform sequencing depth across donors was assumed in presence/absence analyses, although this assumption may not hold. The sequencing pipeline was judged likely to have produced a cluster of highly shared sequence variants as a technical artifact. When HLA alleles, especially DR and DQ, strongly co-occurred, attributing TCR associations to individual alleles was difficult. Linkage disequilibrium might explain the correlated functional status among segregating V segments, but an unknown experimental factor could not be excluded. In vitro tests confirmed that three of the cytomegalovirus-associated TCR beta chains recognize cytomegalovirus antigens. According to a later analysis, most CMV-associated TCR beta chains appeared to be HLA-restricted, and the HLA associations seemed to be driven largely by CMV exposure.

In total, over 600 healthy bone marrow donors made up the cohort. All cohort members were sampled while nominally healthy, although unrecorded immune exposures were likely present. The donor tested CMV seronegative, placing the donor among the 352 seronegative members of the cohort. Each donor provided a peripheral blood sample, and peripheral blood mononuclear cells were used for TCR beta sequencing. The Qiagen DNeasy Blood Extraction Kit was used to extract genomic DNA from the blood cell samples. About this clone itself: The clone's antigen remains unknown. No base qualities exist here, and no much larger clone lies one base off it.

The receptor library was made with the immunoSEQ multiplex PCR assay. The multiplex PCR relied on a mix of 60 forward primers for TCR Vbeta segments and 13 reverse primers for TCR Jbeta segments. The CDR3 region of rearranged TCR beta genes was amplified from genomic DNA by a multiplex PCR assay. On the Illumina HiSeq System, the amplified TCR beta libraries were sequenced as 87-base-pair reads. Under the source paper's analysis protocol: Across the 700 or so repertoires, a later analysis counted 75 million to 90 million unique TCR beta chains, roughly 11 million of which were shared by at least two donors. Raw reads were error-corrected and collapsed into unique sequences by a nearest-neighbor algorithm in which closely related sequences were merged to remove PCR and sequencing errors. CDR3 sequences were aligned to IMGT reference sequences to assign V, D and J gene segments. For a sequence to be retained, a match of at least six nucleotides to both a V gene segment and a J gene segment was required. Rearrangements were called productive when the CDR3 lacked stop codons and stayed in frame with V and J; all others were non-productive. CDR3 was defined by IMGT convention, running from the second conserved V-encoded cysteine to the conserved J-encoded phenylalanine. Sequences without an unambiguous match to a single V gene segment were excluded from the earlier analysis of about 600 of the donors. An earlier analysis of roughly 590 of the donors called V segments functional above 56.7% productive rearrangements and segregating when the between-donor standard deviation exceeded 5%. To diagnose cytomegalovirus status from the catalog of TCR beta chain sequences, a statistical classification framework was built. In a later analysis, TCR nucleotide sequences were compared against IMGT/GENE-DB human TR gene sequences so that V and J genes could be assigned. The TCRdist pipeline was used in a later analysis to assign CDR3 sequences and most-parsimonious VDJ recombination scenarios. In a later analysis, each TCR beta chain was defined by its CDR3 amino acid sequence together with its V-gene family, and reads lacking a unique V-gene family were excluded. To address suspected cross-contamination and a sequencing artifact, a later analysis removed around 600 highly shared, low-generation-probability nucleotide sequences. For each public chain, a later analysis derived a clonal expansion index from normalized ranks of inferred template counts within each repertoire. Generation probabilities in a later analysis came from a VDJ recombination model fitted to out-of-frame rearrangements, and those results were checked against IGoR. In a later analysis, hypergeometric tests were used to score TCR-TCR, TCR-HLA and TCR-CMV co-occurrence, with a repertoire-size bias correction applied to TCR pairs. A later analysis estimated false discovery rates by permuting HLA or CMV assignments 20 times. A later analysis grouped co-occurring TCRs with DBSCAN, adding TCRdist sequence similarity when clustering within HLA-allele-positive subsets. Repertoires with fewer than 30,000 or more than 120,000 public chains, plus five repertoires with anomalous nucleotide sharing, were excluded from co-occurrence clustering. The source is immuneACCESS, and TCRdb retained only in-frame sequences with V and J called. Part of the clones is not carried over; for the studies checked, unresolved V genes explain less than half of this, and the remainder is unexplained. That table gives V, J and clone size, and the DNA gave D and trimming. The sample includes approximately 300,000 clones, with 80% observed a single time. About 0.3% of the sample goes to the ten largest clones.

CDR1 SNHLY and CDR2 FYNNEI are derived from the germline V gene. The CDR3 holds 15 amino acids from the cysteine to the phenylalanine. Just CDR3 DNA is preserved here, 45 bases in frame from base 1. This receptor chain uses TRBV2 and TRBJ2-5; 11 of the junction bases match TRBD1. The J call may be faulty, since TRBJ2-7 better matches the DNA end. Source material: PBMCs. The source is a girl aged 2-10 years in good health and CMV-seronegative. The DNA sequence reads TGTGCCAGCACCCCGGACAGGGGGCTCATGTACGAGCAGTACTTC. It translates as CASTPDRGLMYEQYF.